This T cell receptor beta chain was retrieved from a study of T cells in Graves' hyperthyroidism and ophthalmopathy. Study results and limitations: In blood, most of the thyroid clonotypes expanded above 0.001 were also present.

This clonotype occurred a few times. What it binds is not known. Regions amplified from RNA transcripts were the TCR beta CDR3 regions. TCR CDR3 underwent first-round RT-PCR with the HTBI primer set. TCRdb ran MiXCR on the multiplex PCR reads and lists one entry per CDR3 protein. The data show roughly 550,000 distinct CDR3 sequences, roughly a sixth seen once. V gave up 1 base and J gave up 0 bases, with 4 bases separating them. The CDR3 runs to 15 residues. Germline V gene data show CDR1 as LGHNA and CDR2 as YNFKEQ. Ophthalmopathy cases scored 3 or more on the Clinical Activity Score and 4 or more on NOSPECS grade, with duration below 3 months. Exclusion of patients followed from uncontrolled infection, other autoimmune disease, pregnancy or lactation. Fresh peripheral blood, about 10 ml of it, supplied the PBMCs.

Sample: blood. The chain carries TRBV4-2 and TRBJ2-6; D gene unclear. This clonotype was sampled from a woman in her 30s with Graves' ophthalmopathy. The CDR3 DNA reads as TGTGCCAGCAGCCAAGCGGACTCTGGGGCCAACGTCCTGACTTTC. Its protein product is CASSQADSGANVLTF.